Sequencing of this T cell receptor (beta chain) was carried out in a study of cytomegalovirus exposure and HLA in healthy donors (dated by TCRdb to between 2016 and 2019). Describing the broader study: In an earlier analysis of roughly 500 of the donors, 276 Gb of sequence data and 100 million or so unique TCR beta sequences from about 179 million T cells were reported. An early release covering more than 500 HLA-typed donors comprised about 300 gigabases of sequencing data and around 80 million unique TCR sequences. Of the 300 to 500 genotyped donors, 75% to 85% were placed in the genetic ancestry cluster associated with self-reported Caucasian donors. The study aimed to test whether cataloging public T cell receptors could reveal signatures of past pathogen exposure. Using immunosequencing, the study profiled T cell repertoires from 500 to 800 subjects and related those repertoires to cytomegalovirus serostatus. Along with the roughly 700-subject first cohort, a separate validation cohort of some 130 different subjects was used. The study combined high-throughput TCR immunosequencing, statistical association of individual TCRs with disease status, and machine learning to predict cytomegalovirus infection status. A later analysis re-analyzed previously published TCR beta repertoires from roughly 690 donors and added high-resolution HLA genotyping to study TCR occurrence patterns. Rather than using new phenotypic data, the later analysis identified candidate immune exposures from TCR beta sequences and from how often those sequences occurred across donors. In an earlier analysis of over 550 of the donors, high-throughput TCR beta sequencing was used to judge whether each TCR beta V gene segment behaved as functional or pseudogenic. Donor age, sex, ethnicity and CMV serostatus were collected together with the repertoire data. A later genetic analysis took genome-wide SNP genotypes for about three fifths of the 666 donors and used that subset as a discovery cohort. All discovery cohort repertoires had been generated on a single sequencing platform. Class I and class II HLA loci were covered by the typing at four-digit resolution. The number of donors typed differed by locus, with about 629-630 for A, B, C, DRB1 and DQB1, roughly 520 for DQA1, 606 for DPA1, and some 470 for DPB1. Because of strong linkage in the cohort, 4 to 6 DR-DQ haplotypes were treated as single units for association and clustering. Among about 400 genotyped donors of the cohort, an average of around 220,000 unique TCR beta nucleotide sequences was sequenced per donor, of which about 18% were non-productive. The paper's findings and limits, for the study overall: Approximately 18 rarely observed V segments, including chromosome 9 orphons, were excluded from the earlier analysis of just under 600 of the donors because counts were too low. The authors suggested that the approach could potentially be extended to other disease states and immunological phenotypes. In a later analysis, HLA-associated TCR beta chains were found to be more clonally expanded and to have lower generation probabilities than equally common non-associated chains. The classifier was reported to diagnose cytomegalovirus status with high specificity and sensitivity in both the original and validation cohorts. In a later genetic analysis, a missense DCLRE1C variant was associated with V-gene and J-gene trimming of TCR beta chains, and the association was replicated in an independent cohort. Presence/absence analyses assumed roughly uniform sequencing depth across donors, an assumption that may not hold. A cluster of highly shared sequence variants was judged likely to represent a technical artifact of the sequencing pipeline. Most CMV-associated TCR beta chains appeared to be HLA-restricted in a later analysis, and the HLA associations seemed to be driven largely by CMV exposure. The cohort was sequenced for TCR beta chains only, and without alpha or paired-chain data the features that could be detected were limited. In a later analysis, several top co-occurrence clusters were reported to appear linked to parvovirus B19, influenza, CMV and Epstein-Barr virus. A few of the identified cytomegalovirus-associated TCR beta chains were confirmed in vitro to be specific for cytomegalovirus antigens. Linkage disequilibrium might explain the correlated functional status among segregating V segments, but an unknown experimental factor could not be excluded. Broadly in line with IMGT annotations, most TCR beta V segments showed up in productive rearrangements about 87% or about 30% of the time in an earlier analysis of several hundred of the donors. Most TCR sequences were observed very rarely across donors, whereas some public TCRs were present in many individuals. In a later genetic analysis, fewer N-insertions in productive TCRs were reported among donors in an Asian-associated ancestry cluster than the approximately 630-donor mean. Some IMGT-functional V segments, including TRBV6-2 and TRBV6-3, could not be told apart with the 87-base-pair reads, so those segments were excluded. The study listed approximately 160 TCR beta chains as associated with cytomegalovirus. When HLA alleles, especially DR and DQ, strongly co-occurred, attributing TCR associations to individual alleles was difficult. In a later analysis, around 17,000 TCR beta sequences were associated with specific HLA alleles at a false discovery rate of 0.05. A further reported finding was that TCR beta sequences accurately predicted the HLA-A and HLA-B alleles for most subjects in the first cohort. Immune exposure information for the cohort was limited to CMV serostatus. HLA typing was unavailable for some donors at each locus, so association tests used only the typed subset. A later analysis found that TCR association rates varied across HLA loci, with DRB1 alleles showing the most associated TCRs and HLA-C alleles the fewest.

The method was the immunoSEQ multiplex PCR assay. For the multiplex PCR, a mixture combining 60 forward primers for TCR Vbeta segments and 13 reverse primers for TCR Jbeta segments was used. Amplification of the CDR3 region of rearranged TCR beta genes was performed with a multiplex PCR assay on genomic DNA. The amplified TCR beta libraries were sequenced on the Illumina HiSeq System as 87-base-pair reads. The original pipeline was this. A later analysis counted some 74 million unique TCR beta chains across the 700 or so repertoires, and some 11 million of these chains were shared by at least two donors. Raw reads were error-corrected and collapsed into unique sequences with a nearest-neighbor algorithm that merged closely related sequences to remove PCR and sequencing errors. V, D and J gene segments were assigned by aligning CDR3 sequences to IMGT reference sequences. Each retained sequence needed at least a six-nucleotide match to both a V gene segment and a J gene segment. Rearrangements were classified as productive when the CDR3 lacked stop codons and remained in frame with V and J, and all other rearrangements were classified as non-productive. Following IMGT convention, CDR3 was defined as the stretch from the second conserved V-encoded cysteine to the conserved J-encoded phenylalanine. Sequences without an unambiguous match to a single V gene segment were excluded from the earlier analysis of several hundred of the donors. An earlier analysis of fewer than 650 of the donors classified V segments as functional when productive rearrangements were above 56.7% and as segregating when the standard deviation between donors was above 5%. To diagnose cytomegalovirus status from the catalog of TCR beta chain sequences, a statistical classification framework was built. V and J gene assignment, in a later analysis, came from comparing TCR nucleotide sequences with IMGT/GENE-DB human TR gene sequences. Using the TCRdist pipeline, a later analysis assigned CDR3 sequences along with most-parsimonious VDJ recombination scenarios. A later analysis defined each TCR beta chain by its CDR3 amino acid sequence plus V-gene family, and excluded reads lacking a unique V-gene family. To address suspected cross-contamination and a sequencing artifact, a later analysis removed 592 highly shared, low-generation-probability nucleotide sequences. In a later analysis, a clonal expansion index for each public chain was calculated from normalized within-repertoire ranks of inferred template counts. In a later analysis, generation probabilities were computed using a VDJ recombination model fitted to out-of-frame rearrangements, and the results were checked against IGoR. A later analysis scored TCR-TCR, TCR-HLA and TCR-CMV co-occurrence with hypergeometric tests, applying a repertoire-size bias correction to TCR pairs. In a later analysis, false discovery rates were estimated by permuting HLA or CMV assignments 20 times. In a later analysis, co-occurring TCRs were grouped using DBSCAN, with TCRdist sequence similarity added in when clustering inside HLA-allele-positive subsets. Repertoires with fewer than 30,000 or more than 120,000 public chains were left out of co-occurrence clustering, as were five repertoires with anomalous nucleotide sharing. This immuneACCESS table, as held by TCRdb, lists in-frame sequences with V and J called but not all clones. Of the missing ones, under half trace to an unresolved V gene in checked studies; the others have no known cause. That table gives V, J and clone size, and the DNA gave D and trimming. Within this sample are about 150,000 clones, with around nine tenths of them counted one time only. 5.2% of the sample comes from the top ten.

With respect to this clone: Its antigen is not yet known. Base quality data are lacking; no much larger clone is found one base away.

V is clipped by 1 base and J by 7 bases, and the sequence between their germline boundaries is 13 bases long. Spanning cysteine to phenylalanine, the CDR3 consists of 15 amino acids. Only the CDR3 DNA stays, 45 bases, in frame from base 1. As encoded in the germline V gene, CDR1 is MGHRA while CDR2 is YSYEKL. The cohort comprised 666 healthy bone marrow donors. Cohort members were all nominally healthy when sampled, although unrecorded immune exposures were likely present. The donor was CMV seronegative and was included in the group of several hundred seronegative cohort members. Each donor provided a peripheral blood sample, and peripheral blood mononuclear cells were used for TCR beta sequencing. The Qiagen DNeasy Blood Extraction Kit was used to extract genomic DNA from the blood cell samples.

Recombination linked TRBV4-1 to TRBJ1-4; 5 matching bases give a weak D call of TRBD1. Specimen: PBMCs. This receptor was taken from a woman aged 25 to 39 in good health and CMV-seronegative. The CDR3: CASSQGSRVIEKLFF. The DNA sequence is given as TGCGCCAGCAGCCAAGGGAGCAGGGTCATTGAAAAACTGTTTTTT.